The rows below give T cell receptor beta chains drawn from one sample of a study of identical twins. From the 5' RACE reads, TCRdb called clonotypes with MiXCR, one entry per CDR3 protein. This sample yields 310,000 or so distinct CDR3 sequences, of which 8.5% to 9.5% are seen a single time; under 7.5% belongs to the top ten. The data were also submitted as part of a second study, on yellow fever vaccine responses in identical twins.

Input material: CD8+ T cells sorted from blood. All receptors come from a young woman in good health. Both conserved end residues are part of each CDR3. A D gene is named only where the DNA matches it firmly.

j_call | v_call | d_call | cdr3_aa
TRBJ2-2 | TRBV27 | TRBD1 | CASSTLLGGPGELFF
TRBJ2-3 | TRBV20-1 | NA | CSASLSSGTDTQYF
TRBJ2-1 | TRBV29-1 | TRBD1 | CSVAGGEQFF
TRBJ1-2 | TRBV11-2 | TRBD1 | CASSETGWDGYTF
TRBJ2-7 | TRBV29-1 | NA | CSVEGTGTNEQYF
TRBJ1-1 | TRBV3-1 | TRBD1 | CASSHGQGVDEAFF
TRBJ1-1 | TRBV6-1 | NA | CASWREVLNTEAFF
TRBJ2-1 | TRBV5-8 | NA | CASSLDSKPFF
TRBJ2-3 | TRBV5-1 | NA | CASSGARGRTTDTQYF
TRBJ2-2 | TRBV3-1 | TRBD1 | CASSQGNRGIANTGELFF
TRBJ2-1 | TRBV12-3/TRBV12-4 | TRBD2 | CASSHSPAGGSHEQFF
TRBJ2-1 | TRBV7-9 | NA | CASSLVIAADEQFF
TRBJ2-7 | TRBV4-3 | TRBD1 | CASSQDQGPGGNEQYF
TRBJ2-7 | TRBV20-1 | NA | CSSEPGAPYEQYF
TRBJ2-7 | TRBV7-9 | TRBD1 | CASSNRGDYEQYF
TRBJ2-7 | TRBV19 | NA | CASSIIPGSLYEQYF
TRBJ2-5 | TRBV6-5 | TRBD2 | CASSLSGGRETQYF
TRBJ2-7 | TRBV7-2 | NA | CASSLGGSASYEQYF
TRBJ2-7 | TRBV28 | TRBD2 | CASSFHSGSGEQYF
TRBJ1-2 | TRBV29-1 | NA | CSVNEAFMGYTF
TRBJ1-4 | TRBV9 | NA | CASSVAVGGTNEKLFF
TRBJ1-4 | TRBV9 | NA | CASSVDSRKLFF
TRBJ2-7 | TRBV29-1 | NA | CSVESATANTYEQYF
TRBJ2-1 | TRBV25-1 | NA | CASSEAPGVIDEQFF
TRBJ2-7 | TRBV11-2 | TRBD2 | CASGVAGRSYEQYF
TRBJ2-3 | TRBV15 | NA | CATSREGGTDTQYF
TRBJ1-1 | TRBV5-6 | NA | CASSLAGTNTEAFF
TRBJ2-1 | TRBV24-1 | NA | CATSGLSDEQFF
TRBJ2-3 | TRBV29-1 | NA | CSVGTAHSTDTQYF
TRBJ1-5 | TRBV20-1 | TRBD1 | CSARDPSTGLLRHQPQHF
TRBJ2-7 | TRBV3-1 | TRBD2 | CASSQATSGSFSYEQYF
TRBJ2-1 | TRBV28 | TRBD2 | CASTPVELGGSEQFF
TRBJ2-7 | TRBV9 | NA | CASSLPSGTGPPYEQYF
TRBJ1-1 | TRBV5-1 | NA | CASSLATNTEAFF
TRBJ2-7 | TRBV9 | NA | CASSDATDSYEQYF
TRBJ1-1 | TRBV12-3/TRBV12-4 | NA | CASSDSPLAEAFF
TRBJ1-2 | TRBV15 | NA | CATSRDSGNNYGYTF